The next 3 T cell receptor beta chains were all read from a single sample in a study of T cell clonotyping in hematopoietic cell transplantation (dated by TCRdb to about 2021). This specimen's time point label, interpreted: recipient sample about 28 days before transplant, after cytoreduction. Library generation was performed with the immunoSEQ multiplex PCR assay. TCRdb's version of the immuneACCESS table is confined to in-frame rearrangements and falls short of the full clone set. An unresolved V gene accounts for under half of the shortfall where checked; the remainder is of unknown origin. This sample has roughly 44,000 clones in its table, and less than 85% of those were observed once. The top ten clonotypes cover approximately 3% of the sample. The sample in question was peripheral blood mononuclear cells, obtained before stem cell transplant. These receptors all come from a man aged 55-75 years with acute myeloid leukemia. Some clones in this sample may be carry-over from other donors' samples.

The rearrangement joins TRBV2 to TRBJ2-3; maybe TRBD2 (6 bases). Deletions cut 8 bases from V and 6 bases from J, with 15 bases between. Germline V gene lookup returns CDR1 SNHLY and CDR2 FYNNEI. The CDR3 covers 13 residues. CDR3: CASEGGAGDTQYF. In nucleotides, the CDR3 is TGTGCCAGCGAAGGCGGGGCGGGGGATACGCAGTATTTT.

This clone was counted once. This rearrangement joins TRBV19 to TRBJ1-2; no clear D. Germline values: CDR1 LNHDA, CDR2 SQIVND (reference sequence). The ends were cut back, 5 bases at V and 0 bases at J, with 10 bases in the middle. This CDR3 spans 14 amino acids. CDR3 residues: CASSSGGSNYGYTF. Here the CDR3 DNA reads TGTGCCAGTAGTTCCGGAGGATCTAACTATGGCTACACCTTC.

J is TRBJ2-3 and V is TRBV21-1; the D call TRBD2 from the table was never checked on the DNA. TRBV21-1 is deemed a pseudogene. The CDR3 contains 14 residues. CDR3 amino acids: CARPGGRRTDTQYF. The CDR3 bases are TGTGCCAGACCGGGGGGGCGGCGCACAGATACGCAGTATTTT.